This record covers a single T cell receptor (beta chain). Its target is unknown. The junction had 9 bases not matched to a gene; V was cut back by 5 bases and J by 7 bases. The germline CDR1 and CDR2 sequences are SQVTM and ANQGSEA. The CDR3 length is 13 residues. The data are from a study of identical twins. Study results and limitations: Among out-of-frame alpha sequences shared by twins, low generation probability occurred in excess.

A universal primer site arose from template switching, and cDNA bore unique molecular identifiers. TCRdb reprocessed the 5' RACE reads via MiXCR and lists one record per CDR3 protein. This sample has 1.5 million to 2 million distinct CDR3 sequences, with around a third found just once. This chain links TRBV29-1 with TRBJ2-7, with TRBD1 matching over 9 bases. The sample comprised cord blood. The TCR comes from a newborn girl in good health. CDR3: CSVHLQGAQEQYF. The DNA for the CDR3 is TGCAGCGTTCATCTACAGGGGGCTCAGGAGCAGTACTTC.